This is a list of T cell receptor beta chains from one sample in a study of CXCR3 chemokines and chemotherapy response in bladder cancer. TCRdb used MiXCR to reprocess the PCR reads, holding one entry per CDR3 protein. The data hold approximately 13,000 distinct CDR3 sequences, with around 12% observed a single time. The material was obtained from a patient whose treatment included neoadjuvant chemotherapy. The origin of the receptors is a human donor with bladder cancer that did not respond to neoadjuvant chemotherapy. Both conserved end residues are part of each CDR3. Each record gives: J gene, clone size, V gene, D gene, CDR3 protein, CDR3 DNA. A D gene is named only where the DNA matches it firmly. A row's size may be missing; if present it is once, few, many or a size class.

TRBJ2-5 - TRBV29-1 - CSVEISGRETQYF TGCAGCGTTGAAATCTCGGGCAGGGAGACCCAGTACTTC
TRBJ1-1 few TRBV5-1 - CASSKDSGAAFF TGCGCCAGCAGTAAAGACTCAGGGGCAGCTTTCTTT
TRBJ1-3 many TRBV19 - CASSIPGGSSGNTIYF TGTGCCAGTAGTATACCCGGTGGAAGCTCTGGAAACACCATATATTTT
TRBJ2-3 many TRBV6-1 - CASSESVGGSVDTQYF TGTGCCAGCAGTGAATCAGTAGGGGGGTCGGTAGATACGCAGTATTTT
TRBJ2-3 medium-sized TRBV27 - CASSLWGSSTDTQYF TGTGCCAGCAGTTTATGGGGCAGCAGCACAGATACGCAGTATTTT
TRBJ2-5 few TRBV24-1 TRBD2 CATSDPLAGGPRETQYF TGTGCCACCAGTGACCCGCTAGCGGGAGGGCCGAGGGAGACCCAGTACTTC
TRBJ2-3 medium-sized TRBV19 TRBD2 CASRGLAGGPRSTDTQYF TGTGCCAGCAGAGGACTAGCGGGAGGGCCGCGTAGCACAGATACGCAGTATTTT
TRBJ1-2 many TRBV15 - CATSRDGRLRGYTF TGTGCCACCAGCAGAGATGGCCGGTTACGTGGCTACACCTTC
TRBJ1-1 many TRBV19 - CASSDWTDMNTEAFF TGTGCCAGTAGTGATTGGACAGACATGAACACTGAAGCTTTCTTT
TRBJ2-1 once TRBV13 TRBD1 CASSLTGTGTNEQFF TGTGCCAGCAGCTTAACGGGGACAGGGACAAATGAGCAGTTCTTC
TRBJ2-1 - TRBV30 - CAWEVAQYNEQFF TGTGCCTGGGAGGTGGCCCAATACAATGAGCAGTTCTTC
TRBJ2-1 - TRBV12-3/TRBV12-4 TRBD2 CASSPSGRTENEQFF TGTGCCAGCAGTCCTAGCGGGAGGACCGAAAATGAGCAGTTCTTC
TRBJ2-3 many TRBV9 - CASSATGISTDTQYF TGTGCCAGCAGCGCCACAGGGATAAGCACAGATACGCAGTATTTT
TRBJ1-2 many TRBV12-3/TRBV12-4 - CASSLLGGGTYGYTF TGTGCCAGCAGTTTATTAGGGGGGGGTACCTATGGCTACACCTTC
TRBJ1-2 few TRBV15 TRBD1 CATSREPGTAINYGYTF TGTGCCACCAGCAGAGAACCTGGGACAGCGATTAACTATGGCTACACCTTC
TRBJ1-1 many TRBV12-3/TRBV12-4 TRBD1 CASRRTGKTEAFF TGTGCCAGCAGGCGGACAGGGAAGACTGAAGCTTTCTTT
TRBJ2-5 many TRBV9 - CASSPSWGQETQYF TGTGCCAGCAGCCCTTCCTGGGGCCAAGAGACCCAGTACTTC
TRBJ1-6 many TRBV6-1 - CASREVNNSPLHF TGTGCCAGCAGGGAAGTAAATAATTCACCCCTCCACTTT
TRBJ1-2 many TRBV5-6 - CASSLPQGRYGYTF TGTGCCAGCAGCTTACCCCAGGGGAGGTATGGCTACACCTTC
TRBJ1-1 many TRBV27 TRBD1 CASSSRRQGRPEAFF TGTGCCAGCAGTTCCCGACGACAGGGGAGGCCTGAAGCTTTCTTT
TRBJ1-5 - TRBV12-5 - CASGWDNQPQHF TGTGCTAGTGGTTGGGACAATCAGCCCCAGCATTTT
TRBJ1-2 many TRBV24-1 - CATSDPGQTNYGYTF TGTGCCACCAGTGACCCAGGACAGACTAACTATGGCTACACCTTC